This T cell receptor beta chain was identified in a study of PD-1 blockade in classical Hodgkin lymphoma. General study results and limits: Reports indicated that newly diagnosed patients had lower baseline TCR diversity than healthy donors did.

The method was immunoSEQ multiplex PCR; TCRdb's version includes in-frame clones alone and lacks a portion of them. Counted here are 70,000 or so clones, roughly 92% occurring once; the ten biggest clones make up about 2.8%. Time point specified: newly diagnosed, previously untreated cHL patient sample. Details on this clone: Its antigen is still unknown.

Trimming pared 4 bases from V and 8 bases from J, leaving 12 bases between. The CDR3 has 14 residues. Per germline, CDR1 LNHNV and CDR2 YYDKDF (reference sequence). The sequencing input was peripheral blood mononuclear cells (PBMCs). The chain carries TRBV15 and TRBJ1-6; D uncertain. The receptor was isolated from a human donor with classical Hodgkin lymphoma. The CDR3 nucleotides are TGTGCCACCAGCATCCCGCGTAGTGATTCACCCCTCCACTTT. It yields the protein CATSIPRSDSPLHF.